The clone carrying this T cell receptor beta chain was observed once. Germline V CDR1 and CDR2: MNHNY, SVGAGI (reference sequence). The CDR3 covers 15 residues. V was trimmed by 1 base and J by 0 bases, leaving 8 bases between them. The data derive from a study of blood T cell repertoires in COVID-19. Clones were read by immunoSEQ multiplex PCR, and TCRdb kept only the in-frame ones, dropping some. The table lists some 60,000 clones, about 73% of them singletons. The clonotype comes from a woman in her forties or fifties with active or convalescent COVID-19. Sequenced material: peripheral blood. The chain is built from TRBV6-6 and TRBJ2-3; no reliable D call. CDR3 residues: CASSYLADSTDTQYF. DNA for the CDR3: TGTGCCAGCAGTTACTTGGCGGATAGCACAGATACGCAGTATTTT.